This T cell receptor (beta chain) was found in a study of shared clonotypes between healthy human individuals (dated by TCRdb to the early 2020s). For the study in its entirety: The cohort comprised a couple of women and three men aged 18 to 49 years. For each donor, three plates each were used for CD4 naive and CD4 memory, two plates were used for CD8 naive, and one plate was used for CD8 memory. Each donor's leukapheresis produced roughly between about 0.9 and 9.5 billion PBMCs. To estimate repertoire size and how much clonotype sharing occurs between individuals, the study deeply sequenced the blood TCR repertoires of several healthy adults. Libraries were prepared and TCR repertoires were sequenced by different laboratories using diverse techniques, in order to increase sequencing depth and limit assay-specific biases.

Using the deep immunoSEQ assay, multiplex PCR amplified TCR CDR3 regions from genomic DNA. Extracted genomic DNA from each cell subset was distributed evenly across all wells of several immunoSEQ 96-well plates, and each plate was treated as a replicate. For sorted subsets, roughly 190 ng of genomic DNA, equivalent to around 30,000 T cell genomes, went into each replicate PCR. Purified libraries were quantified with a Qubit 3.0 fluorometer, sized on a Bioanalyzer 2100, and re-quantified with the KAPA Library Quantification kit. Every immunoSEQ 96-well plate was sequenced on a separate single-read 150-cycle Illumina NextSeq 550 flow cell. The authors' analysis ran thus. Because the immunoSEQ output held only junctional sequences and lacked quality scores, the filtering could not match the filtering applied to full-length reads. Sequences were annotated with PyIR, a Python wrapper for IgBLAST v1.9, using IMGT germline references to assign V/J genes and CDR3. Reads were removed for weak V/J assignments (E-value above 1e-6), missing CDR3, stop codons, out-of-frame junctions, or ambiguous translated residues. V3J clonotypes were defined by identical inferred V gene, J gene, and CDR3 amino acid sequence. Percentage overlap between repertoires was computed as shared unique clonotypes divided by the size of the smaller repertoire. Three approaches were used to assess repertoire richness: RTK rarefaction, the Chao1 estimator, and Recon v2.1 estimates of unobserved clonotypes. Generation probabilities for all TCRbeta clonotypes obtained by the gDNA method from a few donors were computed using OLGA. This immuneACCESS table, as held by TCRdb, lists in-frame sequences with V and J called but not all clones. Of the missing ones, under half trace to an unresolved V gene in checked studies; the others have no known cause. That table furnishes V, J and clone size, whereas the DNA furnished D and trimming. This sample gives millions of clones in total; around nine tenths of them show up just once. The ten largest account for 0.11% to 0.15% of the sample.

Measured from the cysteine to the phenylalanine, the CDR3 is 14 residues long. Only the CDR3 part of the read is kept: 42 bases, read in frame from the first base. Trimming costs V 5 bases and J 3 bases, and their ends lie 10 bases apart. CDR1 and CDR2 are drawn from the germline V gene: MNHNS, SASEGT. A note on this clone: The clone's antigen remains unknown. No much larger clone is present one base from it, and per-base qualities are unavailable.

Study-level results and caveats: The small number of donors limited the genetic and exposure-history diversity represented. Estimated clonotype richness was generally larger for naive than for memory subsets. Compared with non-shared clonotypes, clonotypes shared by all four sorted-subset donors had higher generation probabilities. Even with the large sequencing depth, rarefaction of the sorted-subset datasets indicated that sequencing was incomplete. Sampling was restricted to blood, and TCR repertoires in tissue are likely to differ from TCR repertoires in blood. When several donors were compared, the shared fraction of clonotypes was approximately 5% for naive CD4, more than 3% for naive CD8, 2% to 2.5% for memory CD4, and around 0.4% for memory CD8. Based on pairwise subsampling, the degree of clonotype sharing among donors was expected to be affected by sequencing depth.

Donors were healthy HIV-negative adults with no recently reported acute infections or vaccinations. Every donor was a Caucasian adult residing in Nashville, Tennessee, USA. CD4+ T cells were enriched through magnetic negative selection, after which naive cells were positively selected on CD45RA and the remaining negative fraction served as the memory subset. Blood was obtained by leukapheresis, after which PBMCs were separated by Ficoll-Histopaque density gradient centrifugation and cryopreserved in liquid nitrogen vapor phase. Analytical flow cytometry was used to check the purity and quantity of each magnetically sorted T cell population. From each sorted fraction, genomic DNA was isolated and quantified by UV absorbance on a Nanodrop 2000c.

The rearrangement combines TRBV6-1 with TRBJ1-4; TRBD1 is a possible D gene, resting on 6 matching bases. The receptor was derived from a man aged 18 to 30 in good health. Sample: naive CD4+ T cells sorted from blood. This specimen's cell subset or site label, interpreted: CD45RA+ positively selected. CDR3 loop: CASSRGGPNEKLFF. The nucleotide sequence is TGTGCCAGCAGTAGGGGGGGCCCTAATGAAAAACTGTTTTTT.